These 8 T cell receptor beta chains originate from one sample sequenced in a study of blood T cell repertoires in COVID-19. TCRdb's copy holds only in-frame clones and misses some; the assay was immunoSEQ multiplex PCR. The sample shows 25,000 to 30,000 clones, about 92% of them seen only once. Sequenced input: peripheral blood. These receptors came from a woman in her sixties or seventies with COVID-19, enrolled during active disease.

The V gene is TRBV6-1, the J gene TRBJ2-7; TRBD1 aligns across 9 bases. The V gene end was trimmed by 1 base and the J gene end by 6 bases; junction bases not matched to a gene: 10. The CDR3 runs 16 residues. Germline lookup yields CDR1 MNHNS and CDR2 SASEGT. The CDR3 DNA follows: TGTGCCAGCAGTGAAGGCACGGGACAGGGAGTCGCCGAGCAGTACTTC. This encodes CASSEGTGQGVAEQYF.

The DNA of the CDR3 is TGTGCCAGCAGCGTAGATGGCAGGGGGCGTTCACCCCTCCACTTT. It codes for CASSVDGRGRSPLHF. This rearrangement joins TRBV9 to TRBJ1-6; 8 positions agree with TRBD1. V gave up 0 bases and J gave up 9 bases; unmatched junction bases: 5. The CDR3 sequence is 15 residues long. CDR1 SGDLS and CDR2 YYNGEE come from the germline V gene.

V is TRBV7-9 and J is TRBJ1-1; TRBD1 might be the D (6 bases). Looked up from germline, CDR1 is SEHNR and CDR2 is FQNEAQ (reference sequence). Trimming cost V 1 base and J 1 base, with 10 bases left between them. This CDR3 contains 15 residues. As DNA, the CDR3 is TGTGCCAGCAGCTTAGGAGGGGGTAAGAACACTGAAGCTTTCTTT. Protein product: CASSLGGGKNTEAFF.

This sequence joins TRBV9 and TRBJ2-7; tentatively, D is TRBD1 (5 bases). Germline loops: CDR1 SGDLS, CDR2 YYNGEE. Trimming removed 4 bases from V and 3 bases from J, with 11 bases in between. The CDR3 covers 13 residues. CDR3 DNA: TGTGCCAGCAGCCTCCAGGGCGGCTACGAGCAGTACTTC. This sequence encodes CASSLQGGYEQYF.

The rearrangement joins TRBV18 to TRBJ2-5; a possible D gene is TRBD2 (6 bases). Germline values: CDR1 KGHSH, CDR2 LQKENI. The CDR3 consists of 18 residues. Trimming took off 6 bases at V and 3 bases at J, with 26 bases between the two ends. The DNA of the CDR3 is TGTGCCAGCTCTCTAACCACGAGCGTGGGGGGAGAAGAAGAGACCCAGTACTTC. It yields the protein CASSLTTSVGGEEETQYF.

DNA of the CDR3: TGTGCCAGCAGCCGACGTCTAGCGGATGAGCAGTTCTTC. As protein: CASSRRLADEQFF. The chain is built from TRBV6-5 and TRBJ2-1; 7 bases fit TRBD2. CDR3 length: 13 residues. Trimming took 6 bases from V and 8 from J; bases not matched to a gene: 7. Germline V gene data show CDR1 as MNHEY and CDR2 as SVGAGI.

The chain uses TRBV19 and TRBJ1-4, with 9 positions matching TRBD1. The ends lost 5 bases at V and 4 bases at J; junction bases unmatched: 5. The CDR3 totals 15 residues. Germline CDR1 LNHDA, CDR2 SQIVND (reference sequence). The CDR3 region has the DNA TGTGCCAGTAGTTCTACAGGGGGCCGTAATGAAAAACTGTTTTTT. Encoded protein: CASSSTGGRNEKLFF.

V usage is TRBV2 and J usage is TRBJ2-7; 8 bases match TRBD2. The CDR3 has 13 residues. CDR1 is SNHLY and CDR2 is FYNNEI in the germline V gene. V lost 3 bases and J lost 6; bases outside the gene matches: 4. The CDR3 bases are TGTGCCAGCAGTGAGCGGGAGGTTCGCGAGCAGTACTTC. Translating gives CASSEREVREQYF.